Listed here is a single TCR beta chain. Antigen specificity is unknown. Treatment given: roughly ten-day PBMC culture with coronavirus spike peptide pools or control peptides (ViraFEST assay). This specimen belongs to a study of vaccination and CD4 T cells after COVID-19. Study-wide background: Overlapping spike peptides served as the stimulus for the cells. These peptides came from SARS-CoV-2 and from the common cold coronaviruses HCoV-NL63, HCoV-OC43 and HCoV-229E.

Sequenced with the Oncomine TCR Beta short-read assay was DNA taken from cultured CD4+ T cells. TCRdb processed the PCR reads anew with MiXCR; each CDR3 protein has one entry. This sample has about 20,000 distinct CDR3 sequences, with 40% to 55% found just once. J gave up 5 bases and V 4 bases, and 5 bases lay outside the gene matches. The length of the CDR3 is 16 residues. The chain couples TRBV23-1 to TRBJ1-6; 10 positions match TRBD1. TRBV23-1 is sorted into the ORF group, with uncertain function. This specimen consisted of CD4+ T cells from blood, cultured in vitro, obtained after SARS-CoV-2 vaccination. The TCR comes from a human donor who had recovered from COVID-19. The chain's CDR3 is CASSLGQGDNNSPLHF. In DNA, the CDR3 is TGCGCCAGCAGTCTCGGACAGGGGGATAATAATTCACCCCTCCACTTT.